A selection of T cell receptor beta chains follows, all from one sample in a study of blood T cell repertoires in COVID-19. Profiling relied on immunoSEQ multiplex PCR, and the TCRdb table lists in-frame clones only, not all of them. The sample includes 45,000 to 50,000 clones, 65% to 85% of them seen just once. Sequencing input: peripheral blood. Receptor source: an elderly man in a cohort sampled during active COVID-19. The CDR3 runs from the conserved cysteine through the conserved F or W. The D gene is left open where the match is weak. The size of a clone is reported for some rows only, either as once, few or many, or as a class for expanded clones.

.	.	TRBJ2-5	TRBV28	CASSYSRGQETQYF	TGTGCCAGCAGTTATTCGCGGGGACAAGAGACCCAGTACTTC
.	TRBD1	TRBJ1-1	TRBV7-9	CASSHGTAEAFF	TGTGCCAGCAGCCACGGGACAGCTGAAGCTTTCTTT
.	.	TRBJ2-1	TRBV20-1	CSAPGYNEQFF	TGCAGTGCGCCGGGGTACAATGAGCAGTTCTTC
once	TRBD1	TRBJ1-5	TRBV6-6	CASINTGDRQPQHF	TGTGCCAGCATTAATACAGGGGATCGGCAGCCCCAGCATTTT
once	.	TRBJ2-3	TRBV24-1	CATTDRQDTDTQYF	TGTGCCACTACCGATCGACAGGACACAGATACGCAGTATTTT
once	TRBD1	TRBJ2-1	TRBV9	CASSPWTGSEQFF	TGTGCCAGCAGCCCTTGGACAGGATCTGAGCAGTTCTTC
.	.	TRBJ1-4	TRBV28	CASSFGGHSEKLFF	TGTGCCAGCAGTTTTGGGGGACACAGTGAAAAACTGTTTTTT
few	.	TRBJ2-1	TRBV5-1	CASSLGRADEQFF	TGCGCCAGCAGCTTGGGCAGGGCGGATGAGCAGTTCTTC
.	.	TRBJ1-6	TRBV10-1	CASSEGGANSPLHF	TGCGCCAGCAGTGAGGGGGGGGCCAATTCACCCCTCCACTTT
.	TRBD2	TRBJ2-4	TRBV30	CACGTSKNIQYF	TGTGCCTGCGGGACTAGCAAGAACATTCAGTACTTC
.	TRBD1	TRBJ2-7	TRBV7-8	CASSLSRDRPSYEQYF	TGTGCCAGCAGCCTCTCAAGGGACAGACCATCCTACGAGCAGTACTTC
.	TRBD2	TRBJ2-3	TRBV28	CASSFRGRALDTQYF	TGTGCCAGCAGTTTTCGCGGGAGGGCCTTAGATACGCAGTATTTT
few	TRBD2	TRBJ2-7	TRBV3-1/TRBV3-2	CASSHTGTSGSTYEQYF	TGTGCCAGCAGCCATACGGGGACTAGCGGGAGCACCTACGAGCAGTACTTC
.	TRBD1	TRBJ1-2	TRBV11-2	CASSYSQGYNGYTF	TGTGCCAGCAGCTACTCACAGGGGTATAACGGCTACACCTTC
.	.	TRBJ2-3	TRBV2	CASSEGLTDTQYF	TGTGCCAGCAGTGAGGGACTTACAGATACGCAGTATTTT
few	TRBD1	TRBJ1-1	TRBV6-6	CASSVGGAGNTEAFF	TGTGCCAGCAGTGTAGGGGGCGCGGGGAACACTGAAGCTTTCTTT
.	.	TRBJ1-5	TRBV3-1/TRBV3-2	CASSQGPYSNQPQHF	TGTGCCAGCAGCCAGGGGCCCTATAGCAATCAGCCCCAGCATTTT
.	.	TRBJ1-1	TRBV4-2	CASSQLRGPHRQF	TGTGCCAGCAGCCAATTGCGCGGGCCACACCGACAATTT
once	TRBD1	TRBJ1-2	TRBV19	CASSTGQGHYGYTF	TGTGCCAGTAGTACCGGACAGGGTCACTATGGCTACACCTTC
.	TRBD1	TRBJ1-2	TRBV10-2	CASSPTQGAAYGYTF	TGCGCCAGCAGCCCTACCCAGGGGGCGGCCTATGGCTACACCTTC